This T cell receptor (beta chain) appears in the sequencing data of a study of cytomegalovirus exposure and HLA in healthy donors. Across the whole study: Membership in the Caucasian-associated ancestry cluster was found for 81% of 398 genotyped donors. Study results and caveats: Later analysis reportedly placed an Asian-associated ancestry cluster below the approximately 650-donor mean in N-insertions. Follow-up analysis found HLA locus-dependent TCR association rates, highest for DRB1 and lowest for HLA-C.

Each donor was healthy, and each was a bone marrow donor. The primer mix had 60 Vbeta and 13 Jbeta primers. Clones were sequenced by immunoSEQ multiplex PCR, and TCRdb holds only the in-frame ones, with some missing. The sample shows a few hundred thousand clones, 65% to 75% of them seen only once. On this clone: Its antigen is still unknown.

This CDR3 spans 15 amino acids. Germline V CDR1 and CDR2: SGDLS, YYNGEE. V lost 3 bases to trimming and J lost 3 bases; unmatched junction nucleotides: 6. The sequence derives from a woman in her thirties in good health and CMV-seronegative. The chain joins TRBV9 to TRBJ1-5; 7 positions match TRBD1. The sequenced material came from PBMCs. The CDR3 DNA sequence: TGTGCCAGCAGCGCCATCGGGACAGTCAATCAGCCCCAGCATTTT. This sequence encodes CASSAIGTVNQPQHF.